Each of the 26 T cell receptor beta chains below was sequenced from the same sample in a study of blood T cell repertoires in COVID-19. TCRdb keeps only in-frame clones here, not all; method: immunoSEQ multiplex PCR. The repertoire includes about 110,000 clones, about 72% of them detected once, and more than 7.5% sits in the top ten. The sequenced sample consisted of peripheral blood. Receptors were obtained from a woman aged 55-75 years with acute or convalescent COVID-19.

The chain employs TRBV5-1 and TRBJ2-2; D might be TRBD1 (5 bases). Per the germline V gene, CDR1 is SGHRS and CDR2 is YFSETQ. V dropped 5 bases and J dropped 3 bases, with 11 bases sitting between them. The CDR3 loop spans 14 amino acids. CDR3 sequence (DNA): TGCGCCAGCAGTCCCACGACAGACACCGGGGAGCTGTTTTTT. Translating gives CASSPTTDTGELFF.

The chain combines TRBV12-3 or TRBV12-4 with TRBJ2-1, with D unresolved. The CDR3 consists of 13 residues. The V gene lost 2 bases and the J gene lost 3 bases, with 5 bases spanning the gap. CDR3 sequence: CASSLNSYNEQFF. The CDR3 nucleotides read TGTGCCAGCAGTTTAAACAGCTACAATGAGCAGTTCTTC.

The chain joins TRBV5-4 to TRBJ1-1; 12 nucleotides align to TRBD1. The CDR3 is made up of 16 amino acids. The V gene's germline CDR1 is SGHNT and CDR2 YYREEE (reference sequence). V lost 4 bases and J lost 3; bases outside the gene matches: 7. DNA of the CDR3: TGTGCCAGCAGCCCCGGGACAGGGGGCAAATACACTGAAGCTTTCTTT. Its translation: CASSPGTGGKYTEAFF.

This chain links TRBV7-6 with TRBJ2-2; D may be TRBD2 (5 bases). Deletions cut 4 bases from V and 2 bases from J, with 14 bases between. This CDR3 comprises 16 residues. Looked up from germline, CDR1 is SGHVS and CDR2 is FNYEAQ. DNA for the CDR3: TGTGCCAGCAGCTCAGAGGGTCCGGGAAACACCGGGGAGCTGTTTTTT. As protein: CASSSEGPGNTGELFF.

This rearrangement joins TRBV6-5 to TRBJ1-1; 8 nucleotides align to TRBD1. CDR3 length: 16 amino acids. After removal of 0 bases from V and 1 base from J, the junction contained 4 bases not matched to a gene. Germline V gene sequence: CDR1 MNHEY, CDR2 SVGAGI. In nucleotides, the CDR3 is TGTGCCAGCAGTTACTCATGGACAGGGACGAACACTGAAGCTTTCTTT. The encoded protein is CASSYSWTGTNTEAFF.

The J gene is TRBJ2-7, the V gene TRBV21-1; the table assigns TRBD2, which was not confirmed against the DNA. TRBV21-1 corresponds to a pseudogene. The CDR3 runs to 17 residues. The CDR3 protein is CASSKGLAAQSPYEQYF. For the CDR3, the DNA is TGTGCCAGCAGCAAAGGATTGGCGGCGCAGTCTCCGTACGAGCAGTACTTC.

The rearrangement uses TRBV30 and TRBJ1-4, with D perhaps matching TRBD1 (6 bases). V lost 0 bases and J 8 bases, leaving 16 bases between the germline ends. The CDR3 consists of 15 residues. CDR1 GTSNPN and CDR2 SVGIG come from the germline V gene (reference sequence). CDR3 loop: CAWSVRLAGEEKLFF. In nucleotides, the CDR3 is TGTGCCTGGAGTGTACGTCTGGCAGGGGAGGAAAAACTGTTTTTT. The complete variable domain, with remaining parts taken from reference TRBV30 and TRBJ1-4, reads SQTIHQWPATLVQPVGSPLSLECTVEGTSNPNLYWYRQAAGRGLQLLFYSVGIGQISSEVPQNLSASRPQDRQFILSSKKLLLSDSGFYLCAWSVRLAGEEKLFFGSGTQLSVL.

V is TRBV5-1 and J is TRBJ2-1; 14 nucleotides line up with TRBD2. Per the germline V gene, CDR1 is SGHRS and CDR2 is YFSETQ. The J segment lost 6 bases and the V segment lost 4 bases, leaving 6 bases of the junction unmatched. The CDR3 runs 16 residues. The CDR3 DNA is TGCGCCAGCAGCCAGGTGACTAGCGGGGGGGCCAATGAGCAGTTCTTC. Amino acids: CASSQVTSGGANEQFF. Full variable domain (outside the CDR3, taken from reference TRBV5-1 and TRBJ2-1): KAGVTQTPRYLIKTRGQQVTLSCSPISGHRSVSWYQQTPGQGLQFLFEYFSETQRNKGNFPGRFSGRQFSNSRSEMNVSTLELGDSALYLCASSQVTSGGANEQFFGPGTRLTVL.

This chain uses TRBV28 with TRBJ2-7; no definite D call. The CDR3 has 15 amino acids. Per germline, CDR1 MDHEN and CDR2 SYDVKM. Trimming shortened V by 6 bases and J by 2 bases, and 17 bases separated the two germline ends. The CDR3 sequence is CASSRMTLNPYEQYF. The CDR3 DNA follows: TGTGCCAGCAGCCGGATGACACTCAACCCCTACGAGCAGTACTTC.

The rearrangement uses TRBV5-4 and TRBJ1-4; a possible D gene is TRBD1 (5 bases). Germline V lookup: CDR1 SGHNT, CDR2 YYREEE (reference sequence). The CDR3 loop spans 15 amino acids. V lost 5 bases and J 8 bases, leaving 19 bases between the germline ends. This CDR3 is CASSKKVREGEKLFF. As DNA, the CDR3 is TGTGCCAGCAGTAAGAAGGTCAGGGAAGGGGAAAAACTGTTTTTT.

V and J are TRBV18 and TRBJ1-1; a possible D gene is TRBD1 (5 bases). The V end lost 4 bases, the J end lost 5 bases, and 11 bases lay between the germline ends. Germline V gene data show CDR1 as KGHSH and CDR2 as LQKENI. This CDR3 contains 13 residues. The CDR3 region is CASSQGIDTEAFF. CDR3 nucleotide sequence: TGTGCCAGCTCACAGGGGATCGATACTGAAGCTTTCTTT.

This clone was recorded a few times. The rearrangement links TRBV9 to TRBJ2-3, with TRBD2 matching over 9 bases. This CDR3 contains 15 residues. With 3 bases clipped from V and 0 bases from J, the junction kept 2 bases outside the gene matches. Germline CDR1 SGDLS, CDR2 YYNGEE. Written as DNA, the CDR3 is TGTGCCAGCAGCGGACTAGCGGTAAGCACAGATACGCAGTATTTT. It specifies CASSGLAVSTDTQYF.

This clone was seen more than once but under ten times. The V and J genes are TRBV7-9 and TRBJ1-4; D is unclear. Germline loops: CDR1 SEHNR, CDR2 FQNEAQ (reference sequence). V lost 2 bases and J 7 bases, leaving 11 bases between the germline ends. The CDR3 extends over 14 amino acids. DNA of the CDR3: TGTGCCAGCAGCTTACAAGGGCGGGTTGAAAAACTGTTTTTT. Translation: CASSLQGRVEKLFF.

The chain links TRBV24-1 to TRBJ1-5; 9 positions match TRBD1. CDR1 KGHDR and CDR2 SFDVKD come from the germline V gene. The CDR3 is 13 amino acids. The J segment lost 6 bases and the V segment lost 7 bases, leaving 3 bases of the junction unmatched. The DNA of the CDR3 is TGTGCCACCAGCGGGACAGGGATTCAGCCCCAGCATTTT. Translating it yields CATSGTGIQPQHF.

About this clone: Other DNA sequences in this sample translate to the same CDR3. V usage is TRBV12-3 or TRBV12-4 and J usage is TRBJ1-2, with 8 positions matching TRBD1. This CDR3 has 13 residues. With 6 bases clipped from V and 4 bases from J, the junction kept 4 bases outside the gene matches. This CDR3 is CASSRTGTYGYTF. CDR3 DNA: TGTGCCAGCAGCCGGACAGGGACCTATGGCTACACCTTC.

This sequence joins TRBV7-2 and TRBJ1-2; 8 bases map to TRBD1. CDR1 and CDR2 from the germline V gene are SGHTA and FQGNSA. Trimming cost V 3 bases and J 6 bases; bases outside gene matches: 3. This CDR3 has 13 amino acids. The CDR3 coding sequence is TGTGCCAGCAGCTTCGTACAGGGGGATGGCTACACCTTC. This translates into CASSFVQGDGYTF.

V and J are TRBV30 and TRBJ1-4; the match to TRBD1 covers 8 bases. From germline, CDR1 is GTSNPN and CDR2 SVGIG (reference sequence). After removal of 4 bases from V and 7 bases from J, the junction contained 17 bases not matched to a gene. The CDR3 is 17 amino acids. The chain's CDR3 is CAWTLQTTGTGSEKLFF. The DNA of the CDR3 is TGTGCCTGGACCCTACAGACCACCGGGACAGGAAGTGAAAAACTGTTTTTT. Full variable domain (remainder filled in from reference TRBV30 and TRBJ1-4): SQTIHQWPATLVQPVGSPLSLECTVEGTSNPNLYWYRQAAGRGLQLLFYSVGIGQISSEVPQNLSASRPQDRQFILSSKKLLLSDSGFYLCAWTLQTTGTGSEKLFFGSGTQLSVL.

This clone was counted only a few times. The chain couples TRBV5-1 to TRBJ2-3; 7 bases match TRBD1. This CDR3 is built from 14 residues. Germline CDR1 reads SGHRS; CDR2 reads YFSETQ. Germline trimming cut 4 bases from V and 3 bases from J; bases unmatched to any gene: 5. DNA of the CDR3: TGCGCCAGCAGCCCCGGGGACAGAACAGATACGCAGTATTTT. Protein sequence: CASSPGDRTDTQYF.

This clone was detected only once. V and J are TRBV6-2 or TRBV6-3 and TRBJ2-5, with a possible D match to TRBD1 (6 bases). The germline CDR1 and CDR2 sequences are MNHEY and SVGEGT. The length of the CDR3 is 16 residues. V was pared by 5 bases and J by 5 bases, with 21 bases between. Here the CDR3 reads CASSPGTTAMWETQYF. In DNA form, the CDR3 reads TGTGCCAGCAGTCCGGGGACAACTGCCATGTGGGAGACCCAGTACTTC.

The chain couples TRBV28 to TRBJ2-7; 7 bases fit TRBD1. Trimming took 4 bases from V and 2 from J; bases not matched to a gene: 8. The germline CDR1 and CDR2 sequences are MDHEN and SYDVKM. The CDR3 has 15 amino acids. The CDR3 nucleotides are TGTGCCAGCAGTTCAGGGGGTTACGTAGCCTACGAGCAGTACTTC. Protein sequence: CASSSGGYVAYEQYF.

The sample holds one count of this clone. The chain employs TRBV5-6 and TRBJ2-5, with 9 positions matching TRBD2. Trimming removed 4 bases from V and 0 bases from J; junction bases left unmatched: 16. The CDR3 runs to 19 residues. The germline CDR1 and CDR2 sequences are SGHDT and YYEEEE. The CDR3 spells CASSGEGAASGTHQETQYF. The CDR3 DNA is TGTGCCAGCAGCGGGGAAGGTGCGGCTAGCGGGACGCACCAAGAGACCCAGTACTTC.

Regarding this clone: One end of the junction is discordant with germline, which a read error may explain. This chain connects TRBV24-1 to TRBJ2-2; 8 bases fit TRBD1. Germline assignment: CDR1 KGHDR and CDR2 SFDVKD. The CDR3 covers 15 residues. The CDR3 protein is CATSDRGSNTGELFF. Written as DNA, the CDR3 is TGTGCCACTAGTGACAGGGGATCGAACACCGGGGAGCTGTTTTTT.

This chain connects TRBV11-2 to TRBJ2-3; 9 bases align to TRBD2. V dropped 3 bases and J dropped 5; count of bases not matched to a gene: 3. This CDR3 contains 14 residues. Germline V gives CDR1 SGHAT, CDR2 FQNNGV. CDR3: CASSFGGGGDTQYF. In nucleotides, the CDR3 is TGTGCCAGCAGCTTCGGCGGGGGGGGAGATACGCAGTATTTT. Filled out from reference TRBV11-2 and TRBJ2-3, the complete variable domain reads EAGVAQSPRYKIIEKRQSVAFWCNPISGHATLYWYQQILGQGPKLLIQFQNNGVVDDSQLPKDRFSAERLKGVDSTLKIQPAKLEDSAVYLCASSFGGGGDTQYFGPGTRLTVL.

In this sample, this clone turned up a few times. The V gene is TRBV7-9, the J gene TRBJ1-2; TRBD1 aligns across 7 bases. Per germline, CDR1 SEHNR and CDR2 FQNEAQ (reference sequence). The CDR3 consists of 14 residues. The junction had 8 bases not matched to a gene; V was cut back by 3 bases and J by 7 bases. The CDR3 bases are TGTGCCAGCAGCTTGGGACAGACCTTAGGTGGCTACACCTTC. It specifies CASSLGQTLGGYTF.

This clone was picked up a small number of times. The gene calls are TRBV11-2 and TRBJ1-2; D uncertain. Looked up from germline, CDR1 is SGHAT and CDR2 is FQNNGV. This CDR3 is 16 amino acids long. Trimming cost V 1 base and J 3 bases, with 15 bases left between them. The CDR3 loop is CASSLVQHPGDYGYTF. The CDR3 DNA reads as TGTGCCAGCAGCTTAGTGCAGCACCCGGGAGACTATGGCTACACCTTC.

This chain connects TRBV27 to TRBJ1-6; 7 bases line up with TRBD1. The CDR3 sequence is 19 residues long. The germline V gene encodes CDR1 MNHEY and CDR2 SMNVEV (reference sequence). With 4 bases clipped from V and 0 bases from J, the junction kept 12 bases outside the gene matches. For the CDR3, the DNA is TGTGCCAGCAGTTCCGAATGGGGGACAGCTAGCTCCTATAATTCACCCCTCCACTTT. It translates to CASSSEWGTASSYNSPLHF.